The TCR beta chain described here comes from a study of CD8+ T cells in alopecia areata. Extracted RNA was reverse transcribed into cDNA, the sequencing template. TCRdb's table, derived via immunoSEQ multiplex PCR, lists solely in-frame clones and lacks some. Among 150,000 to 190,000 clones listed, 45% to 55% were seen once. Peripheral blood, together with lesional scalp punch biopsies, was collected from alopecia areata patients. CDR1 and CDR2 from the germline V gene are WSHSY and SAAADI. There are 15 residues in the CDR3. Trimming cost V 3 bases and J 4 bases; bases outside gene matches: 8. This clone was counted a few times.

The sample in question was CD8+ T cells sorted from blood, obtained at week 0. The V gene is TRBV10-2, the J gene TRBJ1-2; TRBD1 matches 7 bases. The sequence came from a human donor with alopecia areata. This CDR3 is CASSDGRGLLYGYTF. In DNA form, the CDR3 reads TGCGCCAGCAGTGATGGTAGGGGGCTCCTCTATGGCTACACCTTC.